This passage covers 5 T cell receptor beta chains from one sample sequenced in a study of blood T cell repertoires in COVID-19. Measured with immunoSEQ multiplex PCR; TCRdb has only the in-frame clones, and not every one. The sample has about half a million clones, roughly nine tenths seen once. Sequenced material: peripheral blood. The receptors shown here come from a young man with COVID-19, enrolled during active disease.

About this clone: A read error may produce the germline difference seen at one junction end. CDR3 in DNA: TGCGCCAGCTGCTTGTCAGGGGTGGACACCGGGGAGCTGTTTTTT. It specifies CASCLSGVDTGELFF. The J gene is TRBJ2-2, the V gene TRBV5-1; D might be TRBD1 (6 bases). CDR1 is SGHRS and CDR2 is YFSETQ in the germline V gene. This CDR3 is 15 amino acids long.

The chain carries TRBV10-3 and TRBJ2-1; 10 bases align to TRBD2. This CDR3 has 17 residues. CDR1 is ENHRY, CDR2 SYGVKD, per germline. V was clipped by 0 bases and J by 5 bases; unmatched bases: 7. CDR3 coding DNA: TGTGCCATCAGTGAGTCGATGGTAGCGGGAGGTCACAATGAGCAGTTCTTC. The encoded protein is CAISESMVAGGHNEQFF.

V and J are TRBV18 and TRBJ2-7, with 10 bases aligning to TRBD2. The CDR3 extends over 15 amino acids. Germline V gene lookup returns CDR1 KGHSH and CDR2 LQKENI. The V gene end was trimmed by 3 bases and the J gene end by 5 bases; junction bases not matched to a gene: 7. CDR3 amino acids: CASSPGLAGAHEQYF. The CDR3 region has the DNA TGTGCCAGCTCACCCGGGCTAGCGGGGGCACACGAGCAGTACTTC.

V gene TRBV5-4 combines with J gene TRBJ1-2; weak D call: TRBD1 (6 bases). The CDR3 loop spans 15 amino acids. Germline CDR1 is SGHNT and CDR2 is YYREEE (reference sequence). V lost 2 bases to trimming and J lost 4 bases, with 15 bases between them. The chain's CDR3 is CASSFSQGQGYGYTF. For the CDR3, the DNA is TGTGCCAGCAGCTTCTCTCAGGGGCAGGGCTATGGCTACACCTTC.

The chain is built from TRBV18 and TRBJ2-7; possible D gene TRBD1, 6 bases. Germline CDR1 KGHSH, CDR2 LQKENI. The V end lost 0 bases, the J end lost 3 bases, and 15 bases lay between the germline ends. This CDR3 comprises 16 residues. CDR3 sequence: CASSPPGAGEYYEQYF. The CDR3 bases are TGTGCCAGCTCACCACCAGGGGCAGGGGAATACTACGAGCAGTACTTC.